The clone carrying this T cell receptor beta chain has a count of ten or more. Its antigen is not known. Donors were healthy Caucasian individuals from Russia aged roughly 6 to 95. The data originate from a study of blood T cells in healthy people across ages. The germline V gene encodes CDR1 MNHEY and CDR2 SMNVEV (reference sequence). CDR3 length equals 13 residues. V lost 0 bases, J lost 1 base, and 4 bases lay in between. Alongside a J-beta primer mix, a sample-barcoded 5' primer served in a second PCR lasting about 6 to 11 cycles. A 12-random-nucleotide template-switch adaptor tagged each cDNA molecule. From the 5' RACE reads, TCRdb called clonotypes with MiXCR, one entry per CDR3 protein. The sample yields 780,000 or so distinct CDR3 sequences, around 50% seen once. General observations from the study: Lack of knowledge of donor CMV status possibly confounded expanded clonotype changes. Older age coincided with a roughly linear decline in TCR beta diversity per million T cells.

The chain has TRBV27 and TRBJ2-7, with no clear D. The clonotype originates from a man between 40 and 49 years old in good health. The sequenced material came from blood. As DNA, the CDR3 is TGTGCCAGCAGTTTATCCGGGTCCTACGAGCAGTACTTC. Protein: CASSLSGSYEQYF.